This T cell receptor beta chain derives from a study of cytomegalovirus exposure and HLA in healthy donors (dated by TCRdb to the late 2010s). Background on the whole study: In an earlier analysis of under 750 of the donors, about 270 Gb of sequence data and roughly 100 million unique TCR beta sequences from about 179 million T cells were reported. Besides the first cohort of about 730 subjects, a separate validation cohort made up of 120 or so different subjects was used. The study was designed to test whether signatures of past pathogen exposure could be identified by cataloging public T cell receptors. Across approximately 400 genotyped donors of the cohort, an average of about 250,000 unique TCR beta nucleotide sequences per donor were sequenced, and around 19% of those sequences were non-productive. Every discovery cohort repertoire had been produced on one sequencing platform. The later analysis used no new phenotypic data to find candidate immune exposures, relying instead on TCR beta sequences and their occurrence across donors. A later genetic analysis used genome-wide SNP genotypes for about 60% of the roughly 670 donors, treating that subset as a discovery cohort. Donor age, sex, ethnicity and CMV serostatus were compiled alongside the repertoire data. To predict cytomegalovirus infection status, the study brought together high-throughput TCR immunosequencing, statistical association of individual TCRs with disease status, and machine learning. A later analysis re-analyzed previously published TCR beta repertoires from hundreds of donors and added high-resolution HLA genotyping to study TCR occurrence patterns. Of the 300 to 450 genotyped donors, roughly 85% fell in the genetic ancestry cluster associated with self-reported Caucasian donors. Using immunosequencing, the study profiled T cell repertoires from around 670 subjects and related those repertoires to cytomegalovirus serostatus. The number of typed donors differed by locus: about 629-640 for A, B, C, DRB1 and DQB1; 500 to 550 for DQA1; roughly 600 for DPA1; and roughly 470 for DPB1. Roughly 5 DR-DQ haplotypes were handled as single units for association and clustering because linkage in the cohort was strong. An early release covering more than 500 HLA-typed donors comprised around 300 gigabases of sequencing data and around 86 million unique TCR sequences. Both class I and class II loci were covered by HLA typing, at four-digit resolution. An earlier analysis of several hundred of the donors applied high-throughput TCR beta sequencing to assess whether each TCR beta V gene segment acted as functional or pseudogenic. General study outcomes and caveats: According to a later analysis, parvovirus B19, influenza, CMV and Epstein-Barr virus appeared linked to several top co-occurrence clusters. In a later analysis, HLA-associated TCR beta chains showed more clonal expansion and lower generation probabilities than non-associated chains that were equally common. At a false discovery rate of 0.05, a later analysis linked fewer than 20,000 TCR beta sequences to specific HLA alleles. Only TCR beta chains were sequenced in this cohort, and the absence of alpha or paired-chain data limited detectable features. Compared with the roughly 720-donor mean, donors in an Asian-associated ancestry cluster had fewer N-insertions in productive TCRs, according to a later genetic analysis. A few of the identified cytomegalovirus-associated TCR beta chains were confirmed in vitro to be specific for cytomegalovirus antigens. Presence/absence analyses assumed roughly uniform sequencing depth across donors, an assumption that may not hold. Because some donors lacked HLA typing at each locus, the association tests relied only on the typed subset. Linkage disequilibrium might explain the correlated functional status among segregating V segments, but an unknown experimental factor could not be excluded. In an earlier analysis of a few hundred of the donors, most TCR beta V segments were observed in productive rearrangements about 90% or about 30% of the time, broadly matching IMGT annotations. In a later analysis, the rate of TCR association differed among HLA loci, with DRB1 alleles having the most associated TCRs and HLA-C alleles having the fewest. The only immune exposure information available for the cohort was CMV serostatus. The authors suggested that the approach could potentially be extended to other disease states and immunological phenotypes. Across donors, most TCR sequences were observed very rarely, whereas some public TCRs were present in many individuals. V-gene and J-gene trimming of TCR beta chains was associated with a missense DCLRE1C variant in a later genetic analysis, and the association was replicated in an independent cohort. A further reported finding was that TCR beta sequences accurately predicted the HLA-A and HLA-B alleles for most subjects in the first cohort. The classifier was reported to diagnose cytomegalovirus status with high specificity and sensitivity in both the original cohort and the validation cohort. A cluster of highly shared sequence variants was judged likely to represent a technical artifact of the sequencing pipeline. In the study, around 150 TCR beta chains were listed as associated with cytomegalovirus. Some IMGT-functional V segments, including TRBV6-2 and TRBV6-3, could not be told apart with the 87-base-pair reads, so those segments were excluded. Because counts were too low, around 17 rarely observed V segments, including chromosome 9 orphons, were left out of the earlier analysis of about 620 of the donors. Most CMV-associated TCR beta chains appeared to be HLA-restricted in a later analysis, and the HLA associations seemed to be driven largely by CMV exposure. When HLA alleles, especially DR and DQ, strongly co-occurred, TCR associations were difficult to assign to individual alleles.

In regard to this clone: No antigen is known for it. The record has no base qualities; no much larger clone is one base away.

The cohort was made up of 666 healthy bone marrow donors. Cohort members were all nominally healthy when sampled, although unrecorded immune exposures were likely present. The donor was CMV seropositive and belonged to the group of a few hundred seropositive cohort members. Every donor gave a peripheral blood sample, and the peripheral blood mononuclear cells from that sample were used for TCR beta sequencing. The Qiagen DNeasy Blood Extraction Kit was used to extract genomic DNA from the blood cell samples. Cut back by 4 bases and 6 bases, the V and J ends lie 17 bases apart. CDR1 and CDR2 were assigned from the germline V gene as SGDLS and YYNGEE. Inclusive of the bounding cysteine and phenylalanine, the CDR3 is 14 residues long. CDR3 DNA is the only sequence kept; it has 42 bases, read in frame from the first base. Library method: the immunoSEQ multiplex PCR assay. For the multiplex PCR, a mixture combining 60 forward primers for TCR Vbeta segments and 13 reverse primers for TCR Jbeta segments was used. The CDR3 region of rearranged TCR beta genes was amplified from genomic DNA by a multiplex PCR assay. The amplified TCR beta libraries were sequenced on the Illumina HiSeq System as 87-base-pair reads. In the paper's pipeline: A later analysis counted some 74 million unique TCR beta chains across the approximately 700 repertoires, and roughly 10 million of these chains were shared by at least two donors. Raw reads were error-corrected and collapsed into unique sequences by a nearest-neighbor algorithm in which closely related sequences were merged to remove PCR and sequencing errors. Alignment of CDR3 sequences to IMGT reference sequences was used to assign V, D and J gene segments. For a sequence to be retained, at least a six-nucleotide match to both a V gene segment and a J gene segment was required. A rearrangement counted as productive if the CDR3 had no stop codons and remained in frame with V and J, and every other rearrangement counted as non-productive. CDR3 was defined according to IMGT convention as the region running from the second conserved V-encoded cysteine to the conserved J-encoded phenylalanine. In an earlier analysis of 500 to 650 of the donors, sequences lacking an unambiguous match to a single V gene segment were excluded. An earlier analysis of approximately 590 of the donors called V segments functional above 56.7% productive rearrangements and segregating when the between-donor standard deviation exceeded 5%. A statistical classification framework was built to diagnose cytomegalovirus status from the catalog of TCR beta chain sequences. A later analysis assigned V and J genes by comparing TCR nucleotide sequences with IMGT/GENE-DB human TR gene sequences. The TCRdist pipeline was used in a later analysis to assign CDR3 sequences and most-parsimonious VDJ recombination scenarios. In a later analysis, each TCR beta chain was defined by its CDR3 amino acid sequence together with its V-gene family, and reads lacking a unique V-gene family were excluded. In a later analysis, a few hundred highly shared, low-generation-probability nucleotide sequences were removed to address suspected cross-contamination and a sequencing artifact. In a later analysis, a clonal expansion index for each public chain was calculated from normalized within-repertoire ranks of inferred template counts. In a later analysis, generation probabilities were computed with a VDJ recombination model fitted to out-of-frame rearrangements, and the resulting probabilities were checked against IGoR. In a later analysis, hypergeometric tests were used to score TCR-TCR, TCR-HLA and TCR-CMV co-occurrence, with a repertoire-size bias correction applied to TCR pairs. False discovery rates were estimated in a later analysis by permuting HLA or CMV assignments 20 times. A later analysis grouped co-occurring TCRs with DBSCAN, adding TCRdist sequence similarity when clustering within HLA-allele-positive subsets. Co-occurrence clustering excluded repertoires with fewer than 30,000 or more than 120,000 public chains, plus five with anomalous nucleotide sharing. Imported from immuneACCESS, the table was reduced by TCRdb to in-frame sequences with V and J called. These copies leave out some clones; in studies compared against another copy, an unresolved V gene accounts for under half, and the cause of the remainder is not known. Clonal size and the V and J genes are those of that table, whereas D and trimming came from the DNA. The sample yields about 76,000 clones; under 80% were counted once. The ten largest account for 4.9% of the sample.

The clonotype originates from a man in his sixties in good health and CMV-seropositive. The chain is made from TRBV9 and TRBJ2-7; the D segment could be TRBD1, given 5 matching bases. Sequencing was performed on PBMCs. The nucleotide sequence reads as follows: TGTGCCAGCAGCCCCGATACGAGACAGTCCGAGCAGTACTTC. This translates into CASSPDTRQSEQYF.